One and the same sample provided the 9 T cell receptor beta chains below, sequenced in a study of blood T cell dynamics during melanoma immunotherapy. Regarding time point: week 3, after first cycle of checkpoint inhibitor. Clones were sequenced by immunoSEQ multiplex PCR, and TCRdb holds only the in-frame ones, with some missing. The data show around 12,000 clones, under 95% seen once. This specimen consisted of effector memory CD8+ T cells from blood, obtained from a patient treated with checkpoint blockade. The receptors originated from a human donor with melanoma.

The V gene is TRBV5-1, the J gene TRBJ2-7; unclear D gene. Germline CDR1 SGHRS, CDR2 YFSETQ. The CDR3 has 11 amino acids. V gave up 4 bases and J gave up 0 bases, with 2 bases separating them. CDR3 nucleotide sequence: TGCGCCAGCAGCGACTCCTACGAGCAGTACTTC. It codes for CASSDSYEQYF.

The V and J genes are TRBV4-1 and TRBJ2-3; no firm D call. The germline V gene encodes CDR1 MGHRA and CDR2 YSYEKL. The V gene lost 0 bases and the J gene lost 7 bases, with 5 bases spanning the gap. This CDR3 has 12 residues. Here the CDR3 reads CASSQDGYTQYF. The CDR3 DNA is TGCGCCAGCAGCCAAGATGGGTATACGCAGTATTTT.

This clone was seen just once. This chain uses TRBV4-3 with TRBJ2-1, with 8 bases fitting TRBD1. The CDR3 loop spans 15 amino acids. V shed 1 base, J shed 4 bases, and the junction held 3 bases outside the gene matches. Germline-derived CDR1 and CDR2 are LGHNA and YSLEER. The CDR3 protein is CASSQGTGLYNEQFF. For the CDR3, the DNA is TGCGCCAGCAGCCAAGGGACAGGGTTGTACAATGAGCAGTTCTTC.

This rearrangement joins TRBV19 to TRBJ2-3, with a weak D call TRBD2 (6 bases). V lost 10 bases and J lost 6, with 14 bases in between. Looked up from germline, CDR1 is LNHDA and CDR2 is SQIVND (reference sequence). This CDR3 has 12 amino acids. The CDR3 DNA sequence: TGTGCCACTGCGGAGGGGCTCGATACGCAGTATTTT. It encodes CATAEGLDTQYF. Based on the CDR3 plus reference TRBV19 and TRBJ2-3, the full variable domain is DGGITQSPKYLFRKEGQNVTLSCEQNLNHDAMYWYRQDPGQGLRLIYYSQIVNDFQKGDIAEGYSVSREKKESFPLTVTSAQKNPTAFYLCATAEGLDTQYFGPGTRLTVL.

In its sample, this clone was seen once. The chain couples TRBV11-3 to TRBJ1-1; 7 bases align to TRBD1. Trimming removed 5 bases from V and 4 bases from J; junction bases left unmatched: 1. CDR1 is SGHNT and CDR2 is YENEEA in the germline V gene. The CDR3 has 12 residues. In DNA form, the CDR3 reads TGTGCCAGCAGCCAGGGGGGCACTGAAGCTTTCTTT. It yields the protein CASSQGGTEAFF.

Comments on this clone: An end of the junction differs from the germline gene, which may be a read error. The chain combines TRBV28 with TRBJ2-7; D could derive from TRBD1 or TRBD2 (5 bases each). The CDR3 has 14 amino acids. CDR1 is MDHEN, CDR2 SYDVKM, per germline. The CDR3 sequence is CASGLGDGSYEQYF. The DNA for the CDR3 is TGTGCCAGCGGTTTAGGGGACGGGTCCTACGAGCAGTACTTC.

The gene calls are TRBV19 and TRBJ1-1; no reliable D call. Germline V CDR1 and CDR2: LNHDA, SQIVND (reference sequence). Trimming shortened V by 6 bases and J by 1 base, and 9 bases separated the two germline ends. CDR3 length: 13 amino acids. The CDR3 loop is CASSSDKNTEAFF. In DNA, the CDR3 is TGTGCCAGTAGCTCTGACAAGAACACTGAAGCTTTCTTT. The whole variable domain, filled in from reference TRBV19 and TRBJ1-1, reads DGGITQSPKYLFRKEGQNVTLSCEQNLNHDAMYWYRQDPGQGLRLIYYSQIVNDFQKGDIAEGYSVSREKKESFPLTVTSAQKNPTAFYLCASSSDKNTEAFFGQGTRLTVV.

The chain combines TRBV2 with TRBJ2-7, with a weak D call TRBD2 (6 bases). Germline V lookup: CDR1 SNHLY, CDR2 FYNNEI. CDR3 length equals 13 residues. V was shortened by 4 bases and J by 4 bases, with 11 bases between the two germline ends. The CDR3: CASSGQGGYEQYF. Here the CDR3 DNA reads TGTGCCAGCAGTGGGCAGGGAGGATACGAGCAGTACTTC.

This rearrangement joins TRBV6-5 to TRBJ2-5; D might be TRBD1 (6 bases). The J call could be wrong; TRBJ2-7 is a better fit for the DNA end. The CDR3 has 13 residues. Germline V CDR1 and CDR2: MNHEY, SVGAGI. The CDR3: CASSPGQPYEQYF. CDR3 nucleotides: TGTGCCAGCAGTCCCGGACAGCCCTACGAGCAGTACTTC.